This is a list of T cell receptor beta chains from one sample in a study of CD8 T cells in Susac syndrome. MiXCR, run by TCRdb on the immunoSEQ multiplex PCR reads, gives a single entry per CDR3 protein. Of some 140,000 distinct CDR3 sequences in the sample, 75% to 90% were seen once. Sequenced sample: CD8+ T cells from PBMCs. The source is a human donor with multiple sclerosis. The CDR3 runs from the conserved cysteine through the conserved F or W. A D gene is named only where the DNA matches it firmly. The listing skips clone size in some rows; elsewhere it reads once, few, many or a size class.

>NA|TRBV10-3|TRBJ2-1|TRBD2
TGTGCCATCAGTGATATCCGGGGAGGGGCAGTGGGCAATGAGCAGTTCTTC
CAISDIRGGAVGNEQFF
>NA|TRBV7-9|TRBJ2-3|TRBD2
TGTGCCAGCAGCTTAGGCGGGCGGGAGGGCCGAGATACGCAGTATTTT
CASSLGGREGRDTQYF
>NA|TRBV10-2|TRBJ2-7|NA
TGCGCCAGCAGTCCAGGGCCGTTCTACGAGCAGTACTTC
CASSPGPFYEQYF
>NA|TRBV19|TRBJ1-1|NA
TGTGCCAGTAGTATAGGATCGGCTAACACTGAAGCTTTCTTT
CASSIGSANTEAFF
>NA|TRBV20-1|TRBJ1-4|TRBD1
TGCAGTGCTAGAGATACGGACAGGAGTAATGAAAAACTGTTTTTT
CSARDTDRSNEKLFF
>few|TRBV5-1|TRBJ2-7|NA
TGCGCCAGCCGCACCGGTTCCCGAGGGCTCGAGCAGTACTTC
CASRTGSRGLEQYF
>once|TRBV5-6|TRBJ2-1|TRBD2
TGTGCCAGCAGCTTGGGGACTAGCGGGCATTATGAGCAGTTCTTC
CASSLGTSGHYEQFF
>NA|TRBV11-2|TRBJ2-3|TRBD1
TGTGCCAGCAGCTTTGGTCCCGGGACAGGGGTAGATACGCAGTATTTT
CASSFGPGTGVDTQYF
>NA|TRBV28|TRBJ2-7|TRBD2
TGTGCCAGCACCTCGGGGGGCTACGAGCAGTACTTC
CASTSGGYEQYF
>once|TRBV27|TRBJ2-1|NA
TGTGCCAGCAGTTTACTGGACTATAGGGTTTGGTTCTTC
CASSLLDYRVWFF
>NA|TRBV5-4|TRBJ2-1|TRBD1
TGTGCCAGCAGCGCTCGACAGGGGGAGGTTGAGCAGTTCTTC
CASSARQGEVEQFF
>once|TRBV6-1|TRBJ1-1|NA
TGTGCCAGCAGTGAAGCGGTAGCCCCTGAAGCTTTCTTT
CASSEAVAPEAFF
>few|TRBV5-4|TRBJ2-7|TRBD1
TGTGCCAGCATAGACACACAGGGGTCCTACGAGCAGTACTTC
CASIDTQGSYEQYF
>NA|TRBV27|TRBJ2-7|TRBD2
TGTGCCAGCAGTTCAAAGCGGGGGGTATCCTACGAGCAGTACTTC
CASSSKRGVSYEQYF
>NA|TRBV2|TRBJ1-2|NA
TGTGCCAGCAGTGAGTCCACACCTACACCCAGGGAAGGCTACACCTTC
CASSESTPTPREGYTF
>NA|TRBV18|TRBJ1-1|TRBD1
TGTGCCAGCTCACCCGGGACAGGTCTGAACACTGAAGCTTTCTTT
CASSPGTGLNTEAFF
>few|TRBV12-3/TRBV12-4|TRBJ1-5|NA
TGTGCCAGCAGTTTAGGGGGGGGTGGCAATCAGCCCCAGCATTTT
CASSLGGGGNQPQHF
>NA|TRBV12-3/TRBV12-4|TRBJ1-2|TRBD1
TGTGCCAGCAGTCGACAGGGACCAAAGGATGGCTACACCTTC
CASSRQGPKDGYTF
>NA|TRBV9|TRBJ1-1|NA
TGTGCCAGCAGCGTAGGCCCGGGCACTGAAGCTTTCTTT
CASSVGPGTEAFF
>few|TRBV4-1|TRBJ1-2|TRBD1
TGCGCCAGCAGCCAAGATCGGACAGGGGGAGTCGATGGCTACACCTTC
CASSQDRTGGVDGYTF
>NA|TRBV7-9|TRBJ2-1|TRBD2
TGTGCCAGCAGCTTAACACTATCTGTGGCGGGAGTCTACAATGAGCAGTTCTTC
CASSLTLSVAGVYNEQFF
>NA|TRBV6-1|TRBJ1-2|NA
TGTGCCAGCAGCTGGGACACAAGGACCTATGGCTACACCTTC
CASSWDTRTYGYTF
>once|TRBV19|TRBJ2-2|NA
TGTGCCAGTTCCCCCCCGGGGACTCCAACCGGGGAGCTGTTTTTT
CASSPPGTPTGELFF
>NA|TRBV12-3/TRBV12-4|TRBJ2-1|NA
TGTGCCAGCAGTTTTATCGTAGATGAGCAGTTCTTC
CASSFIVDEQFF
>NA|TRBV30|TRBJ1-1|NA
TGTGCCTGGAGTGGGGACGCAGGATTGAACTCTGAAGCTTTCTTT
CAWSGDAGLNSEAFF
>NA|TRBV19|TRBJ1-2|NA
TGTGCCAGTAGTCAGGGACTTAACTATGGCTACACCTTC
CASSQGLNYGYTF
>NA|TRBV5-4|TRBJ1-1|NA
TGTGCCAGCAGCGGGGGAGGAGGAACCCCTGAAGCTTTCTTT
CASSGGGGTPEAFF
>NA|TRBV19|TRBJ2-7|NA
TGTGCCAGTAGTATGGGAGGAGGGACCTCCTACGAGCAGTACTTC
CASSMGGGTSYEQYF